The T cell receptor beta chain described here comes from a study of naive and memory T cell subsets. Study results and limitations: In CD4 and CD8 cells, diversity dropped from naive through EMRA.

Cells stained for CD3, CD4, CD8, CD45RA and CD27 were sorted into four subsets. Two oligonucleotides, mixed equimolar, formed the beta constant-region primer covering TRBC1 and TRBC2. Four rounds of PCR amplified the ligated cDNA using nested alpha and beta constant-region primers plus SP2. TCRdb re-derived calls from the UMI-ligation and nested PCR reads in MiXCR, one entry per CDR3 protein. The top ten hold 1.2% of the sample, which has 85,000 or so distinct CDR3 sequences, over 8.5% seen once. This clonotype has at least ten counts. The target antigen is unknown. Deletions cut 2 bases from V and 1 base from J, with 14 bases between. Germline V gene data show CDR1 as MDHEN and CDR2 as SYDVKM. The CDR3 contains 16 residues.

Sequenced sample: naive CD8+ T cells from blood. This clonotype originated in a human donor in good health. This rearrangement joins TRBV28 to TRBJ2-5; a possible D gene is TRBD1 (5 bases). CDR3 nucleotide sequence: TGTGCCAGCAGTTTAGGAGATAGACAGCTCCAAGAGACCCAGTACTTC. This gives the protein CASSLGDRQLQETQYF.